The 4 T cell receptor beta chains in this list originate from one sample, sequenced in a study of blood T cell repertoires in COVID-19. Data came from immunoSEQ multiplex PCR; TCRdb stores just in-frame clones and leaves some out. The sample consists of some 21,000 clones, approximately 86% of them appearing once. The sequenced sample consisted of peripheral blood. The receptors here all came from a human donor with acute or convalescent COVID-19. The donor label of this sample is uncertain.

The rearrangement joins TRBV19 to TRBJ1-2, with unresolved D. CDR3 length equals 16 residues. V was cut by 6 bases and J by 8 bases, with 25 bases left in between. The germline V gene has CDR1 LNHDA and CDR2 SQIVND (reference sequence). CDR3 bases: TGTGCCAGTAGCCTCCCAGAGTCTCGGAGGATGTTCGGCTACACCTTC. This sequence encodes CASSLPESRRMFGYTF. Combining the CDR3 with reference TRBV19 and TRBJ1-2 gives the whole variable domain DGGITQSPKYLFRKEGQNVTLSCEQNLNHDAMYWYRQDPGQGLRLIYYSQIVNDFQKGDIAEGYSVSREKKESFPLTVTSAQKNPTAFYLCASSLPESRRMFGYTFGSGTRLTVV.

This clone has a single count. The rearrangement links TRBV5-8 to TRBJ2-7; D remains unclear. V dropped 2 bases and J dropped 1 base, with 19 bases sitting between them. Germline-derived CDR1 and CDR2 are SGHTS and YDEGEE. This CDR3 contains 17 residues. The CDR3 DNA follows: TGTGCCAGCAGCTTACCCAGCTTTCAGGTGCCTTCCTACGAGCAGTACTTC. This encodes CASSLPSFQVPSYEQYF.

The chain uses TRBV5-1 and TRBJ2-1; D may be TRBD2 (7 bases). Germline loops: CDR1 SGHRS, CDR2 YFSETQ. CDR3 length equals 16 residues. V was shortened by 6 bases and J by 2 bases, with 18 bases between the two germline ends. The CDR3 sequence is CASTPSGGRTYNEQFF. The CDR3 coding sequence is TGCGCCAGCACTCCTTCCGGGGGGCGGACCTACAATGAGCAGTTCTTC.

The chain couples TRBV7-3 to TRBJ2-1; possibly TRBD1 for D (5 bases). Per the germline V gene, CDR1 is SGHTA and CDR2 is FQGTGA. CDR3 length: 13 residues. The V end lost 3 bases, the J end lost 4 bases, and 7 bases lay between the germline ends. The CDR3 sequence is CASSFGQYNEQFF. The DNA for the CDR3 is TGTGCCAGCAGCTTCGGACAATACAATGAGCAGTTCTTC.